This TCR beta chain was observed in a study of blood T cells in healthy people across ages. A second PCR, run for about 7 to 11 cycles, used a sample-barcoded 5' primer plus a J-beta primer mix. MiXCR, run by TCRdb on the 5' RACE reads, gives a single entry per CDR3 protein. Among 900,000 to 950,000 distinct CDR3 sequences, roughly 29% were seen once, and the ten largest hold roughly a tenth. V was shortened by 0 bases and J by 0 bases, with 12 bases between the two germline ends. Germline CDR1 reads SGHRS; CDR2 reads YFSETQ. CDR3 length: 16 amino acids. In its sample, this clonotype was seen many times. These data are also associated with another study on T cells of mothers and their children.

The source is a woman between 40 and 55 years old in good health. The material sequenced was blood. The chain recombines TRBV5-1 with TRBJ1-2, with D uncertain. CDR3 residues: CASSLGEARPNYGYTF. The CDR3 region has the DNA TGCGCCAGCAGCTTGGGCGAGGCAAGGCCTAACTATGGCTACACCTTC.